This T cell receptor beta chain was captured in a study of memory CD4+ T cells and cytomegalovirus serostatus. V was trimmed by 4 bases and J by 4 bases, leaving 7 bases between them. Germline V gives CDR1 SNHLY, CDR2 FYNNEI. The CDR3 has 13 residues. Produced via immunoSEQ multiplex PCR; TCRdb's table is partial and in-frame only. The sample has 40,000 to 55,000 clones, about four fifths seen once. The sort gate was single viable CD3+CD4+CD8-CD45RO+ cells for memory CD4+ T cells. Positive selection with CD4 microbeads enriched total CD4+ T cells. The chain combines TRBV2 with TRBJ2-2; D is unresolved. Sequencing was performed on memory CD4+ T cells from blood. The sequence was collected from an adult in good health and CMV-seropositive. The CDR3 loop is CASSGTGTGELFF. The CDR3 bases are TGTGCCAGCAGTGGGACGGGCACCGGGGAGCTGTTTTTT.